This T cell receptor (beta chain) is drawn from a study of cytomegalovirus exposure and HLA in healthy donors. Study-level background: Caucasian-associated ancestry cluster membership applied to over 80% of approximately 400 genotyped donors.

Trimming took off 1 base at V and 3 bases at J, with 7 bases between the two ends. Looked up from germline, CDR1 is SGHRS and CDR2 is YFSETQ. The CDR3 is 13 amino acids. In the PCR, 60 Vbeta and 13 Jbeta primers were used. The repertoire was sequenced with immunoSEQ multiplex PCR; TCRdb's copy has only in-frame clones and lacks some. The top ten hold around 10% of the sample, which has approximately 100,000 clones, approximately 73% seen once. This clone was detected once. The chain links TRBV5-1 to TRBJ1-1; D remains ambiguous. What was sequenced was PBMCs. This TCR was sampled from a woman younger than 35 in good health and CMV-seropositive. The DNA for the CDR3 is TGCGCCAGCAGCTTGACTTCTCACACTGAAGCTTTCTTT. Amino acids: CASSLTSHTEAFF.